This T cell receptor beta chain was observed in a study of read filtering for tumor transcriptome and immune sequencing. Looking at the study overall: R-ISS stage counts were fewer than ten for I, around 17 for II, six or seven for III. General study results and limits: RNA-seq captured clonotypes less deeply and reliably than IR-seq. Correlation between methods rose after single-read clonotypes were removed. Single-read clonotypes: about 81.9% of IR-seq clonotypes (around 3.6% of reads), 74.6% of RNA-seq clonotypes (roughly 45% of reads).

From about 400 ng of RNA, a library with molecular barcoded alpha/delta and beta/gamma adaptors was made. TCRdb reprocessed the reads via MiXCR and lists one record per CDR3 protein. The sample consists of roughly 67,000 distinct CDR3 sequences, approximately 18% of them appearing once. V lost 3 bases to trimming and J lost 3 bases; unmatched junction nucleotides: 4. The CDR3 runs to 14 residues. Germline loops: CDR1 SGHRS, CDR2 YFSETQ. This clonotype has a count of ten or more. Its antigen is currently unknown. This clonotype was obtained from a donor aged 40 or older with multiple myeloma. The sample was a population of CD138-negative cells sorted from bone marrow. This chain links TRBV5-1 with TRBJ2-3, with 7 bases that match TRBD1. The CDR3 DNA is TGCGCCAGCAGCTCCTCCAGGGGGACAGATACGCAGTATTTT. Translated: CASSSSRGTDTQYF.